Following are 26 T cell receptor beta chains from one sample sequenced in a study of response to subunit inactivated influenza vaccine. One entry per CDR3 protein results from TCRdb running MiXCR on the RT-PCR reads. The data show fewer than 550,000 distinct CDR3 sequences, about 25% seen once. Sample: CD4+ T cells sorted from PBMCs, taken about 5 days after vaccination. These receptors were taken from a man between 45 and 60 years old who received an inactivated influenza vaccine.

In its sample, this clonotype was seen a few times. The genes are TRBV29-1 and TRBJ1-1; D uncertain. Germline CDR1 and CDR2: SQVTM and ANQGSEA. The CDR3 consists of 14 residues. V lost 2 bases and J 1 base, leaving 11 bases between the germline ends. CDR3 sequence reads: CSVELGTPNTEAFF. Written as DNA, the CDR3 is TGCAGCGTTGAACTAGGTACACCGAACACTGAAGCTTTCTTT.

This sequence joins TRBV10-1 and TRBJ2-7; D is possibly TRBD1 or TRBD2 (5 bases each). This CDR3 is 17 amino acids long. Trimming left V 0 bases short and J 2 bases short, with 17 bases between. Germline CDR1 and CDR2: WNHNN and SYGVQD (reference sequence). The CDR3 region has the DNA TGCGCCAGCAGTGAGTCTAAGGGGACCCCCGGGCCCTACGAGCAGTACTTC. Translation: CASSESKGTPGPYEQYF.

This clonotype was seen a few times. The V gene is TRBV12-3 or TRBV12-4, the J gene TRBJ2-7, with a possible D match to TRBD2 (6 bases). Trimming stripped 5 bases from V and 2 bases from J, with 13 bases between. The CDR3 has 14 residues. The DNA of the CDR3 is TGTGCCAGCAGTAAGACTAGTGGCCCCTACGAGCAGTACTTC. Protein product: CASSKTSGPYEQYF.

The CDR3 region is CASSSPAGEFF. CDR3 in DNA: TGTGCCAGCAGCTCCCCTGCAGGGGAGTTCTTC. The V call is TRBV7-9, the J call TRBJ2-1; possibly TRBD1 for D (6 bases). The CDR3 spans 11 residues. Trimming cost V 4 bases and J 14 bases, with 12 bases left between them. CDR1 is SEHNR and CDR2 is FQNEAQ in the germline V gene (reference sequence).

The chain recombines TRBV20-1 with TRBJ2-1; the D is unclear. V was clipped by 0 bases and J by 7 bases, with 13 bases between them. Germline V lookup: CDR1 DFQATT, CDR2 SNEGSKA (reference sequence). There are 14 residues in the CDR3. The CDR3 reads CSARDLDPGNEQFF. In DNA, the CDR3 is TGCAGTGCTAGAGATCTGGACCCTGGGAATGAGCAGTTCTTC.

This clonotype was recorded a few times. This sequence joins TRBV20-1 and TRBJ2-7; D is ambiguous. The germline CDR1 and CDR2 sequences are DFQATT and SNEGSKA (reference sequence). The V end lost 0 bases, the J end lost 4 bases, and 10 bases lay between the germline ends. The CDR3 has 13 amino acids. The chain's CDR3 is CSARDGGTYEQYF. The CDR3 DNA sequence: TGCAGTGCTAGAGATGGTGGAACATACGAGCAGTACTTC.

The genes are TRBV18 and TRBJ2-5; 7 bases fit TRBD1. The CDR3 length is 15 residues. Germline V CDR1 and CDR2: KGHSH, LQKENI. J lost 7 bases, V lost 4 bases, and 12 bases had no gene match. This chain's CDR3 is CASSQGTALFGTQYF. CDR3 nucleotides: TGTGCCAGCTCACAAGGGACAGCGCTATTTGGGACCCAGTACTTC.

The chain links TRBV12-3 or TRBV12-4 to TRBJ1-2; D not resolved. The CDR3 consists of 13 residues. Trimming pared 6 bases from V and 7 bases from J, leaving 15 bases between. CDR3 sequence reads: CASRKDSAGGYTF. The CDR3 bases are TGTGCCAGCAGGAAGGACTCGGCAGGTGGCTACACCTTC.

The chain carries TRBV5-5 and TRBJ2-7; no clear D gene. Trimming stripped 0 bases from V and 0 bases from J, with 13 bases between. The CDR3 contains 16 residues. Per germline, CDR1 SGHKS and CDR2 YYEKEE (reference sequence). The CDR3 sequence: CASSLASTVSSYEQYF. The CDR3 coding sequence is TGTGCCAGCAGCTTGGCCTCGACGGTCAGCTCCTACGAGCAGTACTTC.

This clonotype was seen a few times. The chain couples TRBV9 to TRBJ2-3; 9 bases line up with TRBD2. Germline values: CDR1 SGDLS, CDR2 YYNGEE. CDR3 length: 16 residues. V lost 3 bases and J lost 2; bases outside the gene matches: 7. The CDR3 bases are TGTGCCAGCAGCGCCATGACTAGCGGAGTCACAGATACGCAGTATTTT. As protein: CASSAMTSGVTDTQYF.

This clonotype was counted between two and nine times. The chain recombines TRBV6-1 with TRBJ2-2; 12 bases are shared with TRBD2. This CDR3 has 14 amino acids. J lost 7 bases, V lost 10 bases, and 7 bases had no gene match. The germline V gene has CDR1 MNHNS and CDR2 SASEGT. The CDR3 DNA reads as TGTGCCATTGCTAGCGGGAGGGCCCTCGGGGAGCTGTTTTTT. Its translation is CAIASGRALGELFF.

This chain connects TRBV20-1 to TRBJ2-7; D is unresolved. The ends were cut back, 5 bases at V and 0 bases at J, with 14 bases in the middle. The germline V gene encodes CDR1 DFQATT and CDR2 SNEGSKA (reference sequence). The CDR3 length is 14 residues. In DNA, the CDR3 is TGCAGTGCTGGGGAACAGAGTTTCTCCTACGAGCAGTACTTC. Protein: CSAGEQSFSYEQYF.

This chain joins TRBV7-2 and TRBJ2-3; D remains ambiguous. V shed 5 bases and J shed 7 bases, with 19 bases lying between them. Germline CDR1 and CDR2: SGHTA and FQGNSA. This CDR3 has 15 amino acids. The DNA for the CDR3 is TGTGCCAGCAGCCCACCCCCGGCAGCCACCAATACGCAGTATTTT. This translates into CASSPPPAATNTQYF.

The CDR3 DNA follows: TGTGCCAGCTCACCCCGGGACTTTATCAATGAGCAGTTCTTC. It codes for CASSPRDFINEQFF. This chain joins TRBV18 and TRBJ2-1, with D tentatively TRBD2 (6 bases). V lost 3 bases and J 6 bases, leaving 12 bases between the germline ends. The length of the CDR3 is 14 residues. Germline-derived CDR1 and CDR2 are KGHSH and LQKENI. Using reference TRBV18 and TRBJ2-1 for the parts outside the CDR3, the full variable domain is NAGVMQNPRHLVRRRGQEARLRCSPMKGHSHVYWYRQLPEEGLKFMVYLQKENIIDESGMPKERFSAEFPKEGPSILRIQQVVRGDSAAYFCASSPRDFINEQFFGPGTRLTVL.

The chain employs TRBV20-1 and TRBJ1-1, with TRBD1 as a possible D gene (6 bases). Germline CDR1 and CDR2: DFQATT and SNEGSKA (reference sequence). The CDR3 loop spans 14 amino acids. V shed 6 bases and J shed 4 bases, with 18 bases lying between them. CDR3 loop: CSARGRGRSTEAFF. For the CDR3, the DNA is TGCAGTGCCCGGGGTCGGGGGCGGAGCACTGAAGCTTTCTTT.

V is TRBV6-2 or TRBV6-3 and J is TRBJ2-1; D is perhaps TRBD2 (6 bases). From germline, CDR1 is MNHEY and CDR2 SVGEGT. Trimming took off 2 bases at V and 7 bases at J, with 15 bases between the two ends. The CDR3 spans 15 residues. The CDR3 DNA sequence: TGTGCCAGCAGTTACGGCCGGCCGGGGGATAATGAGCAGTTCTTC. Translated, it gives CASSYGRPGDNEQFF.

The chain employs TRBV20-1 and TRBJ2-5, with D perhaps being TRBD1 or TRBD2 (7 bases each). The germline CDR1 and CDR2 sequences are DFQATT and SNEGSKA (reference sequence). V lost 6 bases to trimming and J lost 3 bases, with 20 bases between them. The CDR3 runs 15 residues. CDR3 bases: TGCAGTGCCCCGCAGGGGGGGTTACGGGAAGAGACCCAGTACTTC. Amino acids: CSAPQGGLREETQYF.

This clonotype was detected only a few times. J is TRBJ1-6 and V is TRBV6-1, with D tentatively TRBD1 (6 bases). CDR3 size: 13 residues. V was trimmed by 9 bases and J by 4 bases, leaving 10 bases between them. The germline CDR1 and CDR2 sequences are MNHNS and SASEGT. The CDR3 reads CASKGQYNSPLHF. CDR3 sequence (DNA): TGTGCCAGTAAGGGACAATATAATTCACCCCTCCACTTT.

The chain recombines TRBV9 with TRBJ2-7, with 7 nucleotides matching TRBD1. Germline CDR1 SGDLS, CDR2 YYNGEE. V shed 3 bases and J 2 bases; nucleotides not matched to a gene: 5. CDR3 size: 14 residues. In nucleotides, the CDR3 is TGTGCCAGCAGCGCGGGGACAGAACCCTACGAGCAGTACTTC. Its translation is CASSAGTEPYEQYF.

The CDR3 nucleotides are TGTGCCAGCAGCCAAGCCGGGACAGATAGGAATGAGCAGTTCTTC. It is translated as CASSQAGTDRNEQFF. The chain combines TRBV14 with TRBJ2-1; 7 nucleotides agree with TRBD1. In germline, CDR1 is SGHDN, CDR2 FVKESK. The V segment lost 1 base and the J segment 7 bases; nucleotides outside the gene matches: 7. The length of the CDR3 is 15 residues.

As DNA, the CDR3 is TGTGCCAGCTTAGGCGCTAACTATGGCTACACCTTC. Encoded protein: CASLGANYGYTF. The gene calls are TRBV6-1 and TRBJ1-2; unclear D gene. V lost 8 bases and J lost 0, with 7 bases in between. Germline values: CDR1 MNHNS, CDR2 SASEGT. This CDR3 is built from 12 residues.

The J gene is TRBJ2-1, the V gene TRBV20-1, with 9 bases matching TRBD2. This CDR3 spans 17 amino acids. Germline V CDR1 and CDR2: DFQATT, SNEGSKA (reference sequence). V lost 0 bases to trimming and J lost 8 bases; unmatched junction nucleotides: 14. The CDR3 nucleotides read TGCAGTGCTAGAGATACATACGCGGGAGGGCCGGTCGATGAGCAGTTCTTC. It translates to CSARDTYAGGPVDEQFF.

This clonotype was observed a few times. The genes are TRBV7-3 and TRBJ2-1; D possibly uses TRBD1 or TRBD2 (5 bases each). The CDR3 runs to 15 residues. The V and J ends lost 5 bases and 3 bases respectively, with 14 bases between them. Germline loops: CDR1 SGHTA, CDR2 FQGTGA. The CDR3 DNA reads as TGTGCCAGCAGCCCAAGAGGGGAAGGCTACAATGAGCAGTTCTTC. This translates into CASSPRGEGYNEQFF.

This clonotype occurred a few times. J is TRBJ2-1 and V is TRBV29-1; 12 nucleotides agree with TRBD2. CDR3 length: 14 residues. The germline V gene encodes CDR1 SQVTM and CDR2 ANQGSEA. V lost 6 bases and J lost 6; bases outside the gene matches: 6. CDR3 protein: CSVETSGSLNEQFF. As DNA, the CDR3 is TGCAGCGTAGAGACTAGCGGGAGTCTCAATGAGCAGTTCTTC.

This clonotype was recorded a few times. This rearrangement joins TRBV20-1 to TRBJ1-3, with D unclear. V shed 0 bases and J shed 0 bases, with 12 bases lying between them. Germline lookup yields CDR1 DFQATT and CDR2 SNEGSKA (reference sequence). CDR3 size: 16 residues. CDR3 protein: CSAREFQRSSGNTIYF. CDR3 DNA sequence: TGCAGTGCTAGAGAATTCCAGCGATCCTCTGGAAACACCATATATTTT.

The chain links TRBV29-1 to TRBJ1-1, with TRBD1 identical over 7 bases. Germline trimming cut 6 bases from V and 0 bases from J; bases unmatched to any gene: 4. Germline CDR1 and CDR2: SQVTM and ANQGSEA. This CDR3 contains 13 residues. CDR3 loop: CSVGQSMNTEAFF. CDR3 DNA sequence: TGCAGCGTGGGACAGAGCATGAACACTGAAGCTTTCTTT.